What follows is one T cell receptor (beta chain) and its context. CDR3 length: 17 amino acids. Germline lookup yields CDR1 LNHDA and CDR2 SQIVND (reference sequence). J lost 0 bases, V lost 5 bases, and 7 bases had no gene match. Using immunoSEQ multiplex PCR, the repertoire was profiled, and TCRdb retains in-frame clones only, with some absent. The sample consists of 90,000 to 110,000 clones, around four fifths of them appearing once. The data belong to a study of blood T cell repertoires in COVID-19. The chain links TRBV19 to TRBJ2-1, with 10 bases matching TRBD1. This clonotype was sampled from a woman aged 65 to 85 with acute or convalescent COVID-19. The source material was peripheral blood. CDR3 DNA: TGTGCCAGTAGTGCTAGACAGGGGGCGAGCTCCTACAATGAGCAGTTCTTC. This sequence encodes CASSARQGASSYNEQFF.